The 10 T cell receptor beta chains below come from one sample, sequenced in a study of blood T cell repertoires in COVID-19. Using immunoSEQ multiplex PCR, the repertoire was profiled, and TCRdb retains in-frame clones only, with some absent. The sample yields some 290,000 clones, more than 90% seen once. Sequenced sample: PBMCs or T cells enriched from blood (not recorded which). The receptor set was obtained from a woman between 25 and 40 years old who had been exposed to COVID-19.

This chain uses TRBV18 with TRBJ2-7; D gene uncertain. Germline CDR1 and CDR2: KGHSH and LQKENI. V dropped 2 bases and J dropped 2 bases, with 7 bases sitting between them. The CDR3 is 13 amino acids. The CDR3 nucleotides read TGTGCCAGCTCACCAGTATCCCCCTACGAGCAGTACTTC. This codes for CASSPVSPYEQYF.

The rearrangement links TRBV6-5 to TRBJ1-2, with TRBD1 matching 9 bases. V lost 5 bases to trimming and J lost 7 bases; unmatched junction nucleotides: 8. CDR1 is MNHEY and CDR2 is SVGAGI in the germline V gene. CDR3 length: 14 residues. CDR3 nucleotide sequence: TGTGCCAGCAGTACGAAACAGGGGGCGCCTGGCTACACCTTC. Its translation: CASSTKQGAPGYTF.

The chain has TRBV7-8 and TRBJ2-2, with 8 nucleotides matching TRBD2. The J segment lost 2 bases and the V segment lost 4 bases, leaving 3 bases of the junction unmatched. Germline-derived CDR1 and CDR2 are SGHVS and FQNEAQ. The CDR3 spans 15 residues. The CDR3 coding sequence is TGTGCCAGCAGCTCGGGAGGGGCCAACACCGGGGAGCTGTTTTTT. Protein product: CASSSGGANTGELFF.

The gene calls are TRBV3-1 (or the pseudogene TRBV3-2) and TRBJ1-5; possibly TRBD1 for D (5 bases). Germline V gene sequence: CDR1 LGHDT, CDR2 YNNKEL (reference sequence). V dropped 4 bases and J dropped 4 bases, with 17 bases sitting between them. The CDR3 sequence is 16 residues long. The CDR3 protein is CASSPAGGRANQPQHF. The CDR3 DNA sequence: TGTGCCAGCAGCCCCGCTGGCGGCAGGGCAAATCAGCCCCAGCATTTT.

V gene TRBV11-3 combines with J gene TRBJ2-1, with D uncertain. Deletions cut 1 base from V and 5 bases from J, with 6 bases between. Germline lookup yields CDR1 SGHNT and CDR2 YENEEA. The CDR3 contains 13 residues. The CDR3, as DNA: TGTGCCAGCAGCTTAGTACAGAACAATGAGCAGTTCTTC. Translation gives CASSLVQNNEQFF.

The chain couples TRBV5-1 to TRBJ1-6; TRBD1 agrees at 8 bases. Losses at the gene ends were 5 bases for V and 9 bases for J; bases not matched to a gene: 4. The CDR3 contains 13 residues. The V gene's germline CDR1 is SGHRS and CDR2 YFSETQ. CDR3 protein: CASRTTGASPLHF. As DNA, the CDR3 is TGCGCCAGCAGGACGACAGGGGCTTCACCCCTCCACTTT.

V usage is TRBV9 and J usage is TRBJ2-1; D gene unclear. The germline V and J ends were trimmed by 0 bases and 4 bases, with 5 bases remaining between them. The CDR3 totals 13 residues. Germline V gene data show CDR1 as SGDLS and CDR2 as YYNGEE. DNA for the CDR3: TGTGCCAGCAGCGTAGACAAATACAATGAGCAGTTCTTC. Its translation: CASSVDKYNEQFF.

The sample holds a few counts of this clone. The rearrangement links TRBV4-1 to TRBJ2-6, with TRBD1 matching 8 bases. The germline CDR1 and CDR2 sequences are MGHRA and YSYEKL. This CDR3 spans 19 amino acids. With V trimmed by 1 base and J by 0 bases, 8 bases remained unmatched. As DNA, the CDR3 is TGCGCCAGCAGCCAAGGAGACAGGGGCCCGTTCTCTGGGGCCAACGTCCTGACTTTC. This translates into CASSQGDRGPFSGANVLTF.

This sequence joins TRBV10-3 and TRBJ1-1; D not resolved. The CDR3 is made up of 13 amino acids. Per germline, CDR1 ENHRY and CDR2 SYGVKD. V lost 0 bases, J lost 5 bases, and 7 bases lay in between. CDR3 DNA sequence: TGTGCCATCAGTGAGTCAGAGGTTACTGAAGCTTTCTTT. Its protein is CAISESEVTEAFF.

V is TRBV2 and J is TRBJ1-2; D remains ambiguous. CDR1 is SNHLY, CDR2 FYNNEI, per germline. With 2 bases removed from V and 7 bases from J, the gap between germline ends came to 20 bases. The CDR3 length is 16 residues. The CDR3 DNA sequence: TGTGCCAGCAGTGAACGGTTATCTACGATTAGTGGTGGCTACACCTTC. As protein: CASSERLSTISGGYTF. Based on the CDR3 plus reference TRBV2 and TRBJ1-2, the full variable domain is EPEVTQTPSHQVTQMGQEVILRCVPISNHLYFYWYRQILGQKVEFLVSFYNNEISEKSEIFDDQFSVERPDGSNFTLKIRSTKLEDSAMYFCASSERLSTISGGYTFGSGTRLTVV.